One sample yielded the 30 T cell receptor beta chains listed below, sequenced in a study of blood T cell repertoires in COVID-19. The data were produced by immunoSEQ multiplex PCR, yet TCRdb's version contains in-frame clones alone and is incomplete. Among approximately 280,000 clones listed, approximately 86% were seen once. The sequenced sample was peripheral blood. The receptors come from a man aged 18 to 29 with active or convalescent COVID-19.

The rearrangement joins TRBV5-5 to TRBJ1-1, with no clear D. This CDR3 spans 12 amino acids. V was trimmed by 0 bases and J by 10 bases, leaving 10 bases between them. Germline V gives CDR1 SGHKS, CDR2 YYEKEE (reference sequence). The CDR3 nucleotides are TGTGCCAGCAGCTTGGGGTTTTTCGGAGCTTTCTTT. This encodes CASSLGFFGAFF.

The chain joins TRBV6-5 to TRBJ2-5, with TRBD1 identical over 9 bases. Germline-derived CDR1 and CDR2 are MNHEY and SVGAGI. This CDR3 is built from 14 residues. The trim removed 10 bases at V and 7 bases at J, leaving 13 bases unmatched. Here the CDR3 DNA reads TGTGCCACCAGAAAAAGACAGGGGGATCGGACCCAGTACTTC. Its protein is CATRKRQGDRTQYF.

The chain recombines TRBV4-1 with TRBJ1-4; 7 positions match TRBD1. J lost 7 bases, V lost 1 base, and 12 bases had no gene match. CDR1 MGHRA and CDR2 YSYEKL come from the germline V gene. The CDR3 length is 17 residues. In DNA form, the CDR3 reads TGCGCCAGCAGCCAAGCGGGCGACAGGGAGATCGGTGAAAAACTGTTTTTT. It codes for CASSQAGDREIGEKLFF.

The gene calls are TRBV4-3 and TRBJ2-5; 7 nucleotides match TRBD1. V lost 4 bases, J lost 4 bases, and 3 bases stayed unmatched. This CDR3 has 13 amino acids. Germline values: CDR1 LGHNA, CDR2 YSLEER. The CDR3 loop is CASSRDRAETQYF. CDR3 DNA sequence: TGCGCCAGCAGCCGAGACAGGGCAGAGACCCAGTACTTC.

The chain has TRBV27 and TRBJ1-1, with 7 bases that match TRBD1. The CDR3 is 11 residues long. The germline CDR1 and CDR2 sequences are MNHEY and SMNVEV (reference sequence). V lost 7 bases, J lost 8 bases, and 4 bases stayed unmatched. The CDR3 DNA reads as TGTGCCAGCACCTCAGGGGGGGAAGCTTTCTTT. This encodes CASTSGGEAFF.

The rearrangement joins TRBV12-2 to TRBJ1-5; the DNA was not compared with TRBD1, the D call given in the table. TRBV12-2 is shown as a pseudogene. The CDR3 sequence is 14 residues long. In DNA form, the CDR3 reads TGTGCAAGTCGCTTGCCAGGGGGCCATCAGCCCCAGCATTTT. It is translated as CASRLPGGHQPQHF.

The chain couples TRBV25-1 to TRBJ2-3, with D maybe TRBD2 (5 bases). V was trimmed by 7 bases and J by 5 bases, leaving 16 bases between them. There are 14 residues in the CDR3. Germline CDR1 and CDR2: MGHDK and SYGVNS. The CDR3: CASNVNGLRDTQYF. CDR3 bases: TGTGCCAGCAATGTAAACGGACTCAGAGATACGCAGTATTTT.

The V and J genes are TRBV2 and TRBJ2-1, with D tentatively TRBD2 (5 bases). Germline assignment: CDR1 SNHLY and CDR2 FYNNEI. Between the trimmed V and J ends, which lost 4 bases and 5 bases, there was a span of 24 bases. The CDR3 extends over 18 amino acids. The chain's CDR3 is CASSATLKGIRGDNEQFF. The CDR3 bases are TGTGCCAGCAGTGCTACCCTAAAAGGGATCCGGGGAGACAATGAGCAGTTCTTC.

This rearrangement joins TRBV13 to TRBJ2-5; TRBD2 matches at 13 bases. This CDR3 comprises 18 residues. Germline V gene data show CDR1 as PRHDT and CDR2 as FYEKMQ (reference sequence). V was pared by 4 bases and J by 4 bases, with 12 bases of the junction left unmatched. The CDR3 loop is CASSSHQLAGGRGETQYF. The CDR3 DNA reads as TGTGCCAGCAGCTCCCACCAACTAGCGGGGGGGCGAGGAGAGACCCAGTACTTC.

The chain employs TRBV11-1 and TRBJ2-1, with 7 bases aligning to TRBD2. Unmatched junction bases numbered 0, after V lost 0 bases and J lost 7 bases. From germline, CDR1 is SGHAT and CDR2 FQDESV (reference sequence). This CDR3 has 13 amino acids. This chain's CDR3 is CASSLAGGNEQFF. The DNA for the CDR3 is TGTGCCAGCAGCTTAGCGGGAGGGAATGAGCAGTTCTTC.

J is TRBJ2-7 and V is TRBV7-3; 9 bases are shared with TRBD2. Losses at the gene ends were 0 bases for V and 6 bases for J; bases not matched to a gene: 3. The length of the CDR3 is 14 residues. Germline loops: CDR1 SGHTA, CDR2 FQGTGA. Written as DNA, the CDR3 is TGTGCCAGCAGCTTAACGTGGACTAGCGCCGAGCAGTACTTC. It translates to CASSLTWTSAEQYF.

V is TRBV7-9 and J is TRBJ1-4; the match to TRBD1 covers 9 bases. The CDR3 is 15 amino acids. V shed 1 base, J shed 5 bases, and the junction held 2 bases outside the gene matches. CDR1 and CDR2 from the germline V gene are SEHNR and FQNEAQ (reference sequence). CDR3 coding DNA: TGTGCCAGCAGCTTAGTTGGGACAGGGAATGAAAAACTGTTTTTT. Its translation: CASSLVGTGNEKLFF.

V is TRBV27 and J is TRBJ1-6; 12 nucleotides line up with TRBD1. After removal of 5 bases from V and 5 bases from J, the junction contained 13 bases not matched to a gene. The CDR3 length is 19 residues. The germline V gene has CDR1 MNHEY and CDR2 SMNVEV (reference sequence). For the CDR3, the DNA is TGTGCCAGCAGTCCCGGGACAGGGGGCACACCCACTAATAATTCACCCCTCCACTTT. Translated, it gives CASSPGTGGTPTNNSPLHF.

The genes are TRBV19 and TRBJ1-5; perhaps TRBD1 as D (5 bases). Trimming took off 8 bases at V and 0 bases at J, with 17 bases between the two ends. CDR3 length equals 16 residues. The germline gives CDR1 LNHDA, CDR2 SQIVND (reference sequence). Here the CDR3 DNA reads TGTGCCAGTCGTTTTGGGGCGCCTTATAGCAATCAGCCCCAGCATTTT. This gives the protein CASRFGAPYSNQPQHF.

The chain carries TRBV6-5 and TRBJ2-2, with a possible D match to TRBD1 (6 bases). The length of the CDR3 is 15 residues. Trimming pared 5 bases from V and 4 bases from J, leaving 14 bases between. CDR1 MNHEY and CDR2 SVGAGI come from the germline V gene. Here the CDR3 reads CASSPPGTLTGELFF. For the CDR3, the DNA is TGTGCCAGCAGTCCTCCCGGGACACTCACCGGGGAGCTGTTTTTT.

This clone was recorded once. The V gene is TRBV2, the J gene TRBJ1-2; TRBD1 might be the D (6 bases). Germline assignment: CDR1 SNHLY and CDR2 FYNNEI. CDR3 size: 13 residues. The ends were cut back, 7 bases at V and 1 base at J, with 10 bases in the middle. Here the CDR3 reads CASKRDINYGYTF. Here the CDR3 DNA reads TGTGCCAGCAAAAGGGACATTAACTATGGCTACACCTTC.

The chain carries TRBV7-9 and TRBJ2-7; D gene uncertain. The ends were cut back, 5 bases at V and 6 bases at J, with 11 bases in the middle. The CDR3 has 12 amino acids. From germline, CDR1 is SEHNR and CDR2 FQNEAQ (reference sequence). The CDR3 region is CASSSGGFEQYF. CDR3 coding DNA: TGTGCCAGCAGCAGTGGCGGTTTCGAGCAGTACTTC.

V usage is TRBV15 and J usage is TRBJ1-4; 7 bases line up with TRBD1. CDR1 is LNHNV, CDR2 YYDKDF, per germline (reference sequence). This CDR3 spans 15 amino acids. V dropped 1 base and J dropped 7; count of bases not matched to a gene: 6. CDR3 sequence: CATSRAPGGPEKLFF. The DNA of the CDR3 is TGTGCCACCAGCAGAGCCCCAGGGGGTCCTGAAAAACTGTTTTTT.

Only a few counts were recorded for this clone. Here the CDR3 DNA reads TGCGCCAGCAGCCACCCGGGACACAAATTGGTCGCTTCCCAACATCAGCCCCAGCATTTT. It translates to CASSHPGHKLVASQHQPQHF. The V gene is TRBV4-1, the J gene TRBJ1-5; a weak D match, TRBD1 (6 bases). The CDR3 length is 20 residues. CDR1 MGHRA and CDR2 YSYEKL come from the germline V gene. Trimming cost V 3 bases and J 5 bases, with 29 bases left between them.

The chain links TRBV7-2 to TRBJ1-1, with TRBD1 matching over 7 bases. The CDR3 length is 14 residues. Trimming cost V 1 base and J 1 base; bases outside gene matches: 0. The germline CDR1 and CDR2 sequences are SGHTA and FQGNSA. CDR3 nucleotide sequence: TGTGCCAGCAGCTTAGAGGGGGCGAACACTGAAGCTTTCTTT. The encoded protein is CASSLEGANTEAFF.

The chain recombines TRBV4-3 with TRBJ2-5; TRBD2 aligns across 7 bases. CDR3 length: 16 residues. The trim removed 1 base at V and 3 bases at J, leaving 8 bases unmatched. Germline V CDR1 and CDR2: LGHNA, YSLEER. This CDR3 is CASSQGGLREKETQYF. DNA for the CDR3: TGCGCCAGCAGCCAAGGGGGGTTGCGGGAGAAAGAGACCCAGTACTTC.

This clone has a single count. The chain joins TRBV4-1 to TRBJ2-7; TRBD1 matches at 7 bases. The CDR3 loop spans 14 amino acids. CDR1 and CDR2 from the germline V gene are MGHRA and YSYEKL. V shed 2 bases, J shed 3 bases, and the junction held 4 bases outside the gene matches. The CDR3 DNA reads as TGCGCCAGCAGCCAAACGACAGGGCTCTACGAGCAGTACTTC. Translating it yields CASSQTTGLYEQYF.

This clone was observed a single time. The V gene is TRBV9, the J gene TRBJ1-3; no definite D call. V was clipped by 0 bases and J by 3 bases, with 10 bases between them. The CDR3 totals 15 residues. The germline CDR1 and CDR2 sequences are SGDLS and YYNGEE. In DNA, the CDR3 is TGTGCCAGCAGCGTAGAGGGAGGGTATGGAAACACCATATATTTT. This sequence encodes CASSVEGGYGNTIYF.

The CDR3 loop reads CASSLAETGELFF. Here the CDR3 DNA reads TGCGCCAGCAGCTTGGCCGAGACCGGGGAGCTGTTTTTT. This sequence joins TRBV5-1 and TRBJ2-2; unclear D gene. This CDR3 comprises 13 residues. Germline V gene sequence: CDR1 SGHRS, CDR2 YFSETQ. Trimming shortened V by 0 bases and J by 5 bases, and 5 bases separated the two germline ends.

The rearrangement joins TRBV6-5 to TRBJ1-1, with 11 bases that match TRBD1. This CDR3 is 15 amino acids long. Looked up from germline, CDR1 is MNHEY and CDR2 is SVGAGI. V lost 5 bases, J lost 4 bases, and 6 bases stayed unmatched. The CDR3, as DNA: TGTGCCAGCAGTCAGGACAGGGGGCTAGGCACTGAAGCTTTCTTT. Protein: CASSQDRGLGTEAFF.

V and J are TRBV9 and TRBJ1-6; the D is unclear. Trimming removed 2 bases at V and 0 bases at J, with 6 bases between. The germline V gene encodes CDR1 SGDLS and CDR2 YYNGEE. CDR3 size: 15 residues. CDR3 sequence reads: CASSVGSSYNSPLHF. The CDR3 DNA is TGTGCCAGCAGCGTGGGGAGCTCCTATAATTCACCCCTCCACTTT.

CDR3 protein: CASAPGTSTDTQYF. The CDR3 DNA is TGTGCCAGTGCCCCGGGGACTAGCACAGATACGCAGTATTTT. The V call is TRBV9, the J call TRBJ2-3; D might be TRBD2 (6 bases). CDR1 is SGDLS, CDR2 YYNGEE, per germline. This CDR3 is 14 amino acids long. V dropped 8 bases and J dropped 0 bases, with 13 bases sitting between them.

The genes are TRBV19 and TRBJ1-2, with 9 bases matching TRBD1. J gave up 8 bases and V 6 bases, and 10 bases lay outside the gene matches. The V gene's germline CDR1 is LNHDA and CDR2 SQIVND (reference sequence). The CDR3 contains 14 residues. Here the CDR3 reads CASSRLQGASGYTF. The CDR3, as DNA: TGTGCCAGTAGCCGCCTACAGGGGGCGTCGGGCTACACCTTC.

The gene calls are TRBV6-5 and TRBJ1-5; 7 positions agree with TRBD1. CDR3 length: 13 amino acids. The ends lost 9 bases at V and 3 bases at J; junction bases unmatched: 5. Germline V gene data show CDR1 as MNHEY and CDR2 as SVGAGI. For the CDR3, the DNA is TGTGCCAGTTCGGGACAGCACAATCAGCCCCAGCATTTT. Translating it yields CASSGQHNQPQHF.

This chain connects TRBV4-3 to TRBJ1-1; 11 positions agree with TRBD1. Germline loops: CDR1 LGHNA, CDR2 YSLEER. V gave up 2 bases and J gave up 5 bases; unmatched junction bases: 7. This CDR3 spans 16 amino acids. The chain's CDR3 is CASSQTEGTGGTEAFF. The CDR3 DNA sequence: TGCGCCAGCAGCCAAACCGAGGGGACAGGGGGAACTGAAGCTTTCTTT.